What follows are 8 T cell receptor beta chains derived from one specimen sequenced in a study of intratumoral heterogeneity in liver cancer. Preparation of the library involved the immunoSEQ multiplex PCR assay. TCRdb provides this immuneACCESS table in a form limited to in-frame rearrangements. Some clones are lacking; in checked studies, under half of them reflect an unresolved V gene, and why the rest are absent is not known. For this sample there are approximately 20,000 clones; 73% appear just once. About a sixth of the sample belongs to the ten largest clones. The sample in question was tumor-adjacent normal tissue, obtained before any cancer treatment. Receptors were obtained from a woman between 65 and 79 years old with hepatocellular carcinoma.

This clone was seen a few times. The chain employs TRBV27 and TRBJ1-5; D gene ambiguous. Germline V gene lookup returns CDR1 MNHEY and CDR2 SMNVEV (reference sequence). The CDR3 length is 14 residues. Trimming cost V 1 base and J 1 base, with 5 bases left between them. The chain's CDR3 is CASSLYGSNQPQHF. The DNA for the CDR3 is TGTGCCAGCAGTTTATACGGCAGCAATCAGCCCCAGCATTTT.

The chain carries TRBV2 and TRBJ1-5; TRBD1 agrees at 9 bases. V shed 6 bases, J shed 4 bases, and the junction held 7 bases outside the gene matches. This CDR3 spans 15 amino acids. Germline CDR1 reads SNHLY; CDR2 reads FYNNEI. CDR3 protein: CASRLGQGTNQPQHF. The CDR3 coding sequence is TGTGCCAGCAGGTTGGGACAGGGAACGAATCAGCCCCAGCATTTT. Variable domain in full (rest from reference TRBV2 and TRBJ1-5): EPEVTQTPSHQVTQMGQEVILRCVPISNHLYFYWYRQILGQKVEFLVSFYNNEISEKSEIFDDQFSVERPDGSNFTLKIRSTKLEDSAMYFCASRLGQGTNQPQHFGDGTRLSIL.

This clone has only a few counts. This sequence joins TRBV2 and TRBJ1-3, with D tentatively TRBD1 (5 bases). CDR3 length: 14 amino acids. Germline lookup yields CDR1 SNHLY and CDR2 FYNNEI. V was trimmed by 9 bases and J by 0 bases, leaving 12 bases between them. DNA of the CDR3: TGTGCCAGTATGACAGAACCCTCTGGAAACACCATATATTTT. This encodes CASMTEPSGNTIYF.

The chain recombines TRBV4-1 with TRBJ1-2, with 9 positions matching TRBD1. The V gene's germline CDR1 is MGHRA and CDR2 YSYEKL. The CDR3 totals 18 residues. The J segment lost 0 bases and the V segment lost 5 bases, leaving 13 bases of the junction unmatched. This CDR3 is CASSFPRQGGNSNYGYTF. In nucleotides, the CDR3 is TGCGCCAGCAGCTTCCCCCGACAGGGGGGTAACTCTAACTATGGCTACACCTTC.

The CDR3 bases are TGTGCCAGCAGGGAGACCGGGACTGTTTACGAGCAGTACTTC. Its protein is CASRETGTVYEQYF. The chain links TRBV2 to TRBJ2-7, with TRBD2 as a possible D gene (6 bases). This CDR3 has 14 amino acids. Trimming left V 6 bases short and J 4 bases short, with 16 bases between. Germline V gives CDR1 SNHLY, CDR2 FYNNEI. The variable domain in full, completed from reference TRBV2 and TRBJ2-7, reads EPEVTQTPSHQVTQMGQEVILRCVPISNHLYFYWYRQILGQKVEFLVSFYNNEISEKSEIFDDQFSVERPDGSNFTLKIRSTKLEDSAMYFCASRETGTVYEQYFGPGTRLTVT.

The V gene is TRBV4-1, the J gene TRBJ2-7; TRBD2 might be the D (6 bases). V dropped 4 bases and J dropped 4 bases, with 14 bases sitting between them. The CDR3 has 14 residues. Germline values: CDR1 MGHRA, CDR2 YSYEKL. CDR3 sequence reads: CASSLVEGVYEQYF. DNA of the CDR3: TGCGCCAGCAGCCTGGTGGAGGGTGTTTACGAGCAGTACTTC.

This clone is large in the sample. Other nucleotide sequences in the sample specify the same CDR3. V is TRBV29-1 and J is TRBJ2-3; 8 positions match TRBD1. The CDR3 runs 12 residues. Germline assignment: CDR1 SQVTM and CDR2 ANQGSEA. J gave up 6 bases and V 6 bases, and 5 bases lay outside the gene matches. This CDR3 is CSVGQGGDTQYF. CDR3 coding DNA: TGCAGCGTAGGACAGGGCGGCGATACGCAGTATTTT.

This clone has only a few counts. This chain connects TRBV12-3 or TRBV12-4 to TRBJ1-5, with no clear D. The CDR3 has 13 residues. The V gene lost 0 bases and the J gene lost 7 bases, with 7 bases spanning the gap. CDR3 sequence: CASSLARVQPQHF. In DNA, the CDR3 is TGTGCCAGCAGTTTAGCGCGGGTGCAGCCCCAGCATTTT.